The rows below give T cell receptor beta chains drawn from one sample of a study of T cell repertoires in cytomegalovirus infection. TCRdb re-derived calls from the reads in MiXCR, one entry per CDR3 protein. Seen here are fewer than 300,000 distinct CDR3 sequences, roughly 25% observed once, and the top ten hold around 13%. What was sequenced was PBMCs. The source is a human donor in good health (CMV status not recorded). Some clones in this sample may be carry-over from other donors' samples. Each CDR3 is given with its conserved first and last residue. Fields, in order: clone size, D gene, J gene, V gene, CDR3 DNA, CDR3 protein. D genes are given only for firm matches. The size entry is marked missing in some rows and otherwise reads once, few, many or a size class.

clone size: few; D gene: TRBD2; J gene: TRBJ2-3; V gene: TRBV29-1; CDR3 DNA: TGCAGCGTTACAAGCGGGAGGGCCGCAGATACGCAGTATTTT; CDR3 protein: CSVTSGRAADTQYF
clone size: many; D gene: TRBD1; J gene: TRBJ1-5; V gene: TRBV7-2; CDR3 DNA: TGTGCCAGCAGCCCATCAGGGGGCCCGGTATCGCCCCAGCATTTT; CDR3 protein: CASSPSGGPVSPQHF
clone size: few; D gene: NA; J gene: TRBJ2-3; V gene: TRBV10-2; CDR3 DNA: TGCGCCAGCAGTGTTATAGGCGGTACAGATACGCAGTATTTT; CDR3 protein: CASSVIGGTDTQYF
clone size: few; D gene: NA; J gene: TRBJ1-5; V gene: TRBV6-1; CDR3 DNA: TGTGCCAGCAGTGTACGACAGGAGTATAGCAATCAGCCCCAGCATTTT; CDR3 protein: CASSVRQEYSNQPQHF
clone size: few; D gene: NA; J gene: TRBJ2-1; V gene: TRBV28; CDR3 DNA: TGTGCCAGCCCCCGGACCTACAATGAGCAGTTCTTC; CDR3 protein: CASPRTYNEQFF
clone size: NA; D gene: NA; J gene: TRBJ2-1; V gene: TRBV7-8; CDR3 DNA: TGTGCCAGCAGCTTAGACGGCGGGATTGTTAATGAGCAGTTCTTC; CDR3 protein: CASSLDGGIVNEQFF
clone size: NA; D gene: NA; J gene: TRBJ2-7; V gene: TRBV20-1; CDR3 DNA: TGCAGTGCCAGGACCGGGTCCAGGGTGTACGAGCAGTACTTC; CDR3 protein: CSARTGSRVYEQYF
clone size: many; D gene: NA; J gene: TRBJ2-5; V gene: TRBV12-3/TRBV12-4; CDR3 DNA: TGTGCCAGCAGTTTACCACACCAAACAGGGAACCAAGAGACCCAGTACTTC; CDR3 protein: CASSLPHQTGNQETQYF
clone size: NA; D gene: TRBD1; J gene: TRBJ2-3; V gene: TRBV27; CDR3 DNA: TGTGCCAGCAGTAGGGACAGGGTTGGCACAGATACGCAGTATTTT; CDR3 protein: CASSRDRVGTDTQYF
clone size: NA; D gene: TRBD1; J gene: TRBJ1-5; V gene: TRBV28; CDR3 DNA: TGTGCCAGCAGGCCAGCGGGACAGGGGGCAAGGCAGCCCCAGCATTTT; CDR3 protein: CASRPAGQGARQPQHF
clone size: few; D gene: TRBD2; J gene: TRBJ2-5; V gene: TRBV18; CDR3 DNA: TGTGCCAGCTCACACCCGGGACTAGCGGCCCAAGAGACCCAGTACTTC; CDR3 protein: CASSHPGLAAQETQYF
clone size: NA; D gene: TRBD2; J gene: TRBJ2-5; V gene: TRBV20-1; CDR3 DNA: TGCAGTGCCTTTCCTAGCGGGAGTGACGAGACCCAGTACTTC; CDR3 protein: CSAFPSGSDETQYF
clone size: few; D gene: TRBD1; J gene: TRBJ2-5; V gene: TRBV18; CDR3 DNA: TGTGCCAGCTCACCGGACAGGGCGGTTGAGACCCAGTACTTC; CDR3 protein: CASSPDRAVETQYF
clone size: many; D gene: NA; J gene: TRBJ2-7; V gene: TRBV7-2; CDR3 DNA: TGTGCCAGCATCCGTTCGGCAGGGATGGGGGTTGGCGAGCAGTACTTC; CDR3 protein: CASIRSAGMGVGEQYF
clone size: NA; D gene: NA; J gene: TRBJ2-7; V gene: TRBV28; CDR3 DNA: TGTGCCAGCAATTTTTGGAGGGGAGGCGACGAGCAGTACTTC; CDR3 protein: CASNFWRGGDEQYF
clone size: once; D gene: NA; J gene: TRBJ2-7; V gene: TRBV11-2; CDR3 DNA: TGTGCCACCAGCTTAGTTCGGGTGGGCTACGAGCAGTACTTC; CDR3 protein: CATSLVRVGYEQYF
clone size: few; D gene: NA; J gene: TRBJ2-1; V gene: TRBV5-6; CDR3 DNA: TGTGCCAGCAGCTTGGGACCGGGCAATGAGCAGTTCTTC; CDR3 protein: CASSLGPGNEQFF
clone size: many; D gene: NA; J gene: TRBJ2-1; V gene: TRBV11-3; CDR3 DNA: TGTGCCAGCAGCTCCGACAGTGCCTACAATGAGCAGTTCTTC; CDR3 protein: CASSSDSAYNEQFF
clone size: NA; D gene: NA; J gene: TRBJ1-2; V gene: TRBV5-6; CDR3 DNA: TGTGCCAGCAGCTTGAGGTTTAACTATGGCTACACCTTC; CDR3 protein: CASSLRFNYGYTF
clone size: NA; D gene: NA; J gene: TRBJ2-1; V gene: TRBV29-1; CDR3 DNA: TGCAGCGTCGTTCACACAGGGCCTGAGCAGTTCTTC; CDR3 protein: CSVVHTGPEQFF
clone size: many; D gene: NA; J gene: TRBJ2-1; V gene: TRBV7-2; CDR3 DNA: TGTGCCAGCAGCCCCCGGAACTCCTACAATGAGCAGTTCTTC; CDR3 protein: CASSPRNSYNEQFF
clone size: few; D gene: NA; J gene: TRBJ1-1; V gene: TRBV29-1; CDR3 DNA: TGCAGCGTTCTCACCCGACGGTTGAACACTGAAGCTTTCTTT; CDR3 protein: CSVLTRRLNTEAFF
clone size: many; D gene: NA; J gene: TRBJ2-2; V gene: TRBV7-8; CDR3 DNA: TGTGCCAGCGTCGGGGGGCGTCACACCGGGGAGCTGTTTTTT; CDR3 protein: CASVGGRHTGELFF
clone size: NA; D gene: NA; J gene: TRBJ2-1; V gene: TRBV20-1; CDR3 DNA: TGCAGTGCTAGGGAGCGGCCGGGCTCCTACAATGAGCAGTTCTTC; CDR3 protein: CSARERPGSYNEQFF
clone size: NA; D gene: NA; J gene: TRBJ1-4; V gene: TRBV15; CDR3 DNA: TGTGCCACCAGCACCCGTCCTTTTGGGGAAAAACTGTTTTTT; CDR3 protein: CATSTRPFGEKLFF
clone size: NA; D gene: NA; J gene: TRBJ2-5; V gene: TRBV20-1; CDR3 DNA: TGCAGTGCCCCCCCCCTAGGGAGGTTGGACCAAGAGACCCAGTACTTC; CDR3 protein: CSAPPLGRLDQETQYF
clone size: few; D gene: NA; J gene: TRBJ2-6; V gene: TRBV12-3/TRBV12-4; CDR3 DNA: TGTGCCAGCAGTTTACGGGACACCTACTCTGGGGCCAACGTCCTGACTTTC; CDR3 protein: CASSLRDTYSGANVLTF
clone size: many; D gene: TRBD1; J gene: TRBJ1-5; V gene: TRBV28; CDR3 DNA: TGTGCCAGCAGTGCCCTGACAGGGAGCAATCAGCCCCAGCATTTT; CDR3 protein: CASSALTGSNQPQHF
clone size: few; D gene: NA; J gene: TRBJ2-5; V gene: TRBV7-7; CDR3 DNA: TGTGCTAGCAGCTTAGGTCCAGGGTTAGAGACCCAGTACTTC; CDR3 protein: CASSLGPGLETQYF
clone size: many; D gene: TRBD2; J gene: TRBJ2-5; V gene: TRBV28; CDR3 DNA: TGTGCCAGCAGAAAATGGGGTCTAGCGGGACCCGGGGAGACCCAGTACTTC; CDR3 protein: CASRKWGLAGPGETQYF
clone size: many; D gene: TRBD2; J gene: TRBJ2-3; V gene: TRBV28; CDR3 DNA: TGTGCCAGCAGTTTATTGGGGAGGCTGAAGGAGCGGGGGGGCCATACGCAGTATTTT; CDR3 protein: CASSLLGRLKERGGHTQYF
clone size: few; D gene: TRBD2; J gene: TRBJ2-1; V gene: TRBV20-1; CDR3 DNA: TGCAGTGCTAGAGCAGCGGGGGCGTCCTCCTACAATGAGCAGTTCTTC; CDR3 protein: CSARAAGASSYNEQFF
clone size: NA; D gene: TRBD2; J gene: TRBJ2-7; V gene: TRBV20-1; CDR3 DNA: TGCAGTGCTAGAGATAATGCGGCGGGGGGGATCTACGAGCAGTACTTC; CDR3 protein: CSARDNAAGGIYEQYF
clone size: NA; D gene: NA; J gene: TRBJ1-6; V gene: TRBV7-9; CDR3 DNA: TGTGCCAGCAGCTCGGACCTCAGGGGTTCACCCCTCCACTTT; CDR3 protein: CASSSDLRGSPLHF
clone size: NA; D gene: NA; J gene: TRBJ2-5; V gene: TRBV5-4; CDR3 DNA: TGTGCCAGCAGCTTGGGAGGGGCCCTCCAAGAGACCCAGTACTTC; CDR3 protein: CASSLGGALQETQYF
clone size: once; D gene: NA; J gene: TRBJ1-6; V gene: TRBV5-1; CDR3 DNA: TGCGCCAGCAGCCCGAGGGCGGGGCAGAATAATTCACCCCTCCACTTT; CDR3 protein: CASSPRAGQNNSPLHF
clone size: many; D gene: NA; J gene: TRBJ2-2; V gene: TRBV7-2; CDR3 DNA: TGTGCCAGCAGCTTAAGGGCAGGGAGCACCGGGGAGCTGTTTTTT; CDR3 protein: CASSLRAGSTGELFF
clone size: NA; D gene: TRBD1; J gene: TRBJ1-2; V gene: TRBV24-1; CDR3 DNA: TGTGCCACCAGTGGTGATTCCGGGACAGGCGGTGGCTACACCTTC; CDR3 protein: CATSGDSGTGGGYTF
clone size: NA; D gene: TRBD2; J gene: TRBJ2-2; V gene: TRBV9; CDR3 DNA: TGTGCCAGCAGCGTGTTAGCGGGGGCCACCGGGGAGCTGTTTTTT; CDR3 protein: CASSVLAGATGELFF
clone size: NA; D gene: NA; J gene: TRBJ2-2; V gene: TRBV7-9; CDR3 DNA: TGTGCCACTCCTAGGATGGGACAAGCGAACACCGGGGAGCTGTTTTTT; CDR3 protein: CATPRMGQANTGELFF
clone size: NA; D gene: TRBD2; J gene: TRBJ2-7; V gene: TRBV29-1; CDR3 DNA: TGCAGCGCCACGGGACTAGCGGGAGAAGGCGAGCAGTACTTC; CDR3 protein: CSATGLAGEGEQYF
clone size: NA; D gene: NA; J gene: TRBJ1-1; V gene: TRBV19; CDR3 DNA: TGTGCCAGTAGTATACCAGGGAACACTGAAGCTTTCTTT; CDR3 protein: CASSIPGNTEAFF
clone size: NA; D gene: NA; J gene: TRBJ1-2; V gene: TRBV6-2/TRBV6-3; CDR3 DNA: TGTGCCAGCAGAGACCTTAGATATGGCTACACCTTC; CDR3 protein: CASRDLRYGYTF
clone size: few; D gene: NA; J gene: TRBJ1-1; V gene: TRBV6-5; CDR3 DNA: TGTGCCAGCAGTTATGAGGAGGGGACCACTGAAGCTTTCTTT; CDR3 protein: CASSYEEGTTEAFF
clone size: few; D gene: TRBD1; J gene: TRBJ1-6; V gene: TRBV28; CDR3 DNA: TGTGCCAGCAGTTTAGGGGACAGGGAATCACCCCTCCACTTT; CDR3 protein: CASSLGDRESPLHF
clone size: few; D gene: NA; J gene: TRBJ2-3; V gene: TRBV12-3/TRBV12-4; CDR3 DNA: TGTGCCAGCAGTTTTGGTGCGCTGGATACGCAGTATTTT; CDR3 protein: CASSFGALDTQYF
clone size: NA; D gene: TRBD2; J gene: TRBJ2-1; V gene: TRBV6-2/TRBV6-3; CDR3 DNA: TGTGCCAGCAGTTACCCCTTAGCGGGAGTTCTTGAGCAGTTCTTC; CDR3 protein: CASSYPLAGVLEQFF
clone size: few; D gene: NA; J gene: TRBJ2-7; V gene: TRBV5-4; CDR3 DNA: TGTGCCAGCAGCCCGGGACTGGCTATGGAGCAGTACTTC; CDR3 protein: CASSPGLAMEQYF
clone size: NA; D gene: NA; J gene: TRBJ2-3; V gene: TRBV7-3; CDR3 DNA: TGTGCCAGCAGCCCAAAGGTCAGCAGAGGCACAGATACGCAGTATTTT; CDR3 protein: CASSPKVSRGTDTQYF
clone size: NA; D gene: NA; J gene: TRBJ2-1; V gene: TRBV7-8; CDR3 DNA: TGTGCCAGCAGCTCCGGAGCCCTTCGGGATGAGCAGTTCTTC; CDR3 protein: CASSSGALRDEQFF
clone size: many; D gene: NA; J gene: TRBJ2-3; V gene: TRBV4-1; CDR3 DNA: TGCGCCAGCAGCCAAGCTTGGAGTACGCAGTATTTT; CDR3 protein: CASSQAWSTQYF